This section outlines one T cell receptor (beta chain) sequence together with its context. The antigen is undetermined. Every patient underwent thyroid surgery untreated. This record comes from a study of metastatic and nonmetastatic thyroid tumors. On the study more broadly: Repertoire data that came from the blood and tumor or nodule tissue of malignant and benign thyroid patients were compared. General study points: It was reported that TCR beta diversity was significantly higher in malignant thyroid tumors than benign nodules, in blood and tumor.

Using MiXCR, TCRdb re-called clones from the PCR reads. The data contain about 6,500 clones, approximately 39% of them seen just once; the ten biggest clones take up around 25%. The germline gives CDR1 KGHSH, CDR2 LQKENI. The CDR3 loop spans 15 amino acids. Trimming took off 0 bases at V and 2 bases at J, with 10 bases between the two ends. The V call is TRBV18, the J call TRBJ2-5; D possibly uses TRBD1 or TRBD2 (5 bases each). The source is a female donor with papillary thyroid cancer or a benign thyroid nodule (not recorded which). Some clones in this sample may be carry-over from other donors' samples. The source material was tumor tissue. This CDR3 reads CASSPPVGGQETQYF. In DNA form, the CDR3 reads TGTGCCAGCTCACCACCCGTTGGGGGACAAGAGACCCAGTACTTC.